This T cell receptor (beta chain) was sequenced during a study of blood T cell repertoires in COVID-19. Study overall: Sources were T cells, B-cell-depleted T cells, or PBMCs; the material itself was cDNA or gDNA.

The data were produced by immunoSEQ multiplex PCR, yet TCRdb's version contains in-frame clones alone and is incomplete. The table lists around 380,000 clones, roughly 86% of them singletons. Participant-given clinical history determined each cohort assignment. Two negative PCRs, clearance, or symptom resolution had been documented for recovered Cohort 3 donors. CDR1 and CDR2 from the germline V gene are SGHKS and YYEKEE (reference sequence). There are 16 residues in the CDR3. After removal of 1 base from V and 2 bases from J, the junction contained 4 bases not matched to a gene. The genes are TRBV5-5 and TRBJ1-5, with 9 bases that match TRBD1. Sequencing input: PBMCs or T cells enriched from blood (not recorded which). This TCR was recovered from a man aged 25 to 40 who had recovered from COVID-19. The chain's CDR3 is CASSLSTGGGNQPQHF. The CDR3 DNA follows: TGTGCCAGCAGCTTGTCAACAGGGGGCGGCAATCAGCCCCAGCATTTT.